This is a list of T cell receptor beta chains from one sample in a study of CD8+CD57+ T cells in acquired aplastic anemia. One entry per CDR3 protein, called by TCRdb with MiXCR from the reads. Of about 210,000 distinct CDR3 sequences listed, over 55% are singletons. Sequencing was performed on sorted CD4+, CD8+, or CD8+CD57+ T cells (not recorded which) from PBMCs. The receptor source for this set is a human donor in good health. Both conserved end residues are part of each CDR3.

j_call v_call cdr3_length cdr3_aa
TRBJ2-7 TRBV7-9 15 CASSLALGSSYEQYF
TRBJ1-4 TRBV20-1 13 CSAQGQPNEKLFF
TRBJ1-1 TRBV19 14 CASRTRTARTEAFF
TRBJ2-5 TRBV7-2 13 CASSREFRETQYF
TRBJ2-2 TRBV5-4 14 CASSQDWGTGELFF
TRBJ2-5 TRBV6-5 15 CASRVTSFGAETQYF
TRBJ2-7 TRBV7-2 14 CASSINLNSYEQYF
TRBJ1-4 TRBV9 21 CASSQPRTGTGGEIGSEKLFF
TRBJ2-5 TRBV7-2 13 CASSIDGGETQYF
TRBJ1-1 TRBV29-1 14 CSVGSGSSNTEAFF
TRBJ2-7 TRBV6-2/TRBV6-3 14 CASSPLGELHEQYF
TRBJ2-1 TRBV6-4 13 CASAPGHENEQFF
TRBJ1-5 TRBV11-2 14 CASSSRTGKEPQHF
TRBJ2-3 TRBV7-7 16 CASSYRDTISTDTQYF
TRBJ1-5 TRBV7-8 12 CASSGSNQPQHF
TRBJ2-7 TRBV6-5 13 CASSYQGVYEQYF
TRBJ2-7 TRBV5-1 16 CASSWGVGSSSYEQYF
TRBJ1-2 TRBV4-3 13 CASSQVSQGYYTF
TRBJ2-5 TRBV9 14 CASSVVGRGETQYF
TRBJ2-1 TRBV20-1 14 CSARGTSGIGEQFF
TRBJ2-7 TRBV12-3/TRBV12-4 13 CASSLGTIYEQYF
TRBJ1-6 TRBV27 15 CASSLRSSYNSPLHF
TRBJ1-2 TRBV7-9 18 CASSRPRGTASLLSGYTF
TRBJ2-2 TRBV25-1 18 CASRKDGGLAGVFGELFF
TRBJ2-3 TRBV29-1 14 CSGGQGVAPDTQYF
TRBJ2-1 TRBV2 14 CASREGLGGNEQFF
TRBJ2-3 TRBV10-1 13 CASSEAAGDTQYF
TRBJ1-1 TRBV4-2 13 CASSQEQSTEAFF
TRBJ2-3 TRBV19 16 CASSMGQGGITDTQYF
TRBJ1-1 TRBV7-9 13 CASSGRVRSGAFF
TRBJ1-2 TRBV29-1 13 CSVSSDTSYGYTF
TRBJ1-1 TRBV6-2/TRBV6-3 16 CASRPGQGFMNTEAFF
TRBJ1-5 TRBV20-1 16 CSARVGMAGVDQPQHF
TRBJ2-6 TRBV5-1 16 CASSLVAGTGANVLTF
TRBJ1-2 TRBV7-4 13 CASSSGSNYGYTF
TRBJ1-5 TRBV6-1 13 CASSWGDYQPQHF
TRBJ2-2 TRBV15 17 CATSRTSGGVNTGELFF
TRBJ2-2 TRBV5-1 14 CASSFYMNTGELFF
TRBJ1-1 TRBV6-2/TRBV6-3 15 CASSYSLGLNTEAFF
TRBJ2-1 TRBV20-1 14 CSARLAGGANEQFF
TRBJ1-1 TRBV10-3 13 CAISEISHTEAFF
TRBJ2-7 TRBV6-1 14 CASSETWGNYEQYF
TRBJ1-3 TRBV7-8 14 CASRPRGLGNTIYF
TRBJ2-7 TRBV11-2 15 CASSFSPDRGHEQYF
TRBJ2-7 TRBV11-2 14 CAGRPHVDSREQYF
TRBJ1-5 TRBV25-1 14 CASKGQGGNQPQHF
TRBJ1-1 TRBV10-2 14 CASKTGLGSAEAFF
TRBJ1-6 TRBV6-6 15 CASSYPGGGNSPLHF
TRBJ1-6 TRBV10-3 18 CAISELPRRGQPNSPLHF
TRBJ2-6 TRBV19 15 CASSQQTSGANVLTF
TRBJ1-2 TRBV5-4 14 CASRHRGTISGYTF
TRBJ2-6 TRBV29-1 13 CSVEDRLDSFKTF
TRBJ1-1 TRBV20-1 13 CSAVRGGQFEAFF
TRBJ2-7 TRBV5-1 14 CASRPGQGAYKQYF
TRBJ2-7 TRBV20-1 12 CSASEQGNEQYF